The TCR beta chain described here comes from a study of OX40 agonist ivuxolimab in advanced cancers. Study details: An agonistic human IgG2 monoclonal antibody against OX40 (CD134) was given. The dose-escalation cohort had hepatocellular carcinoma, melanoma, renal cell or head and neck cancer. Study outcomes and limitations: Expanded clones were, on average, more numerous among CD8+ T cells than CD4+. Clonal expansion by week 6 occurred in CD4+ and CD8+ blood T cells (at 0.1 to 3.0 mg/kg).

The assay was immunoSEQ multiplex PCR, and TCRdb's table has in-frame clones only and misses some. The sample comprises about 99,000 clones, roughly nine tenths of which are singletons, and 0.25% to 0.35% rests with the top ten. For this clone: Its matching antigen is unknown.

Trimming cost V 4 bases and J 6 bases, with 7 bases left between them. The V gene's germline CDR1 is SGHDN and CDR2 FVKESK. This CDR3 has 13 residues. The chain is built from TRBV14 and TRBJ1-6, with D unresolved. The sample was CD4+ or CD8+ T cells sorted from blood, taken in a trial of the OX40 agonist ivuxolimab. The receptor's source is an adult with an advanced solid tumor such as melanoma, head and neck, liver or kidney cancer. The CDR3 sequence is CASSRGGNSPLHF. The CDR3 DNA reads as TGTGCCAGCAGCCGGGGTGGTAATTCACCCCTCCACTTT.